One sample yielded the 21 T cell receptor beta chains listed below, sequenced in a study of CD8+CD57+ T cells in acquired aplastic anemia. For CDR3 and TCR beta VDJ profiling, genomic DNA was the template used. TCRdb processed the reads anew with MiXCR; each CDR3 protein has one entry. The sample consists of hundreds of thousands of distinct CDR3 sequences, roughly 34% of them appearing once. Only patients with CD8+CD57+ cell expansion on flow cytometry were chosen for sequencing. Input material: sorted CD4+, CD8+, or CD8+CD57+ T cells (not recorded which) from PBMCs. These receptor sequences come from a human donor with aplastic anemia.

This chain links TRBV5-5 with TRBJ2-3; 7 bases are shared with TRBD2. CDR3 length: 15 amino acids. V was pared by 0 bases and J by 2 bases, with 3 bases of the junction left unmatched. In germline, CDR1 is SGHKS, CDR2 YYEKEE (reference sequence). The CDR3 loop is CASSLASGATDTQYF. In DNA form, the CDR3 reads TGTGCCAGCAGCTTGGCCAGCGGGGCCACAGATACGCAGTATTTT.

On this clonotype: This sequence may be a read error, since a much larger clone differs from it by one base. The rearrangement links TRBV7-6 to TRBJ2-3; 8 bases map to TRBD1. Germline V gene lookup returns CDR1 SGHVS and CDR2 FNYEAQ. This CDR3 region has 17 residues. This chain's CDR3 is CASSFVGTGRRTGTQYF. CDR3 coding DNA: TGTGCCAGCAGCTTCGTTGGGACAGGTCGACGCACAGGTACGCAGTATTTT. Using reference TRBV7-6 and TRBJ2-3 for the parts outside the CDR3, the full variable domain is GAGVSQSPRYKVTKRGQDVALRCDPISGHVSLYWYRQALGQGPEFLTYFNYEAQQDKSGLPNDRFSAERPEGSISTLTIQRTEQRDSAMYRCASSFVGTGRRTGTQYFGPGTRLTVL.

As to this clonotype: The junction departs from the called germline gene at one end, perhaps through a read error. This chain uses TRBV2 with TRBJ1-2; D is uncertain. The CDR3 loop spans 15 amino acids. Per germline, CDR1 SNHLY and CDR2 FYNNEI. CDR3 sequence: CASSEGRQALKGYTF. Written as DNA, the CDR3 is TGTGCCAGCAGCGAAGGACGGCAGGCGCTAAAGGGCTACACCTTC.

This clonotype appeared a few times. The chain is built from TRBV2 and TRBJ2-1; 7 bases are shared with TRBD2. The junction had 7 bases not matched to a gene; V was cut back by 6 bases and J by 2 bases. This CDR3 is 15 amino acids long. Germline assignment: CDR1 SNHLY and CDR2 FYNNEI. CDR3 protein: CASSVGLAAYNEQFF. CDR3 in DNA: TGTGCCAGCAGCGTGGGGCTAGCGGCCTACAATGAGCAGTTCTTC.

This clonotype was observed once. The V and J genes are TRBV15 and TRBJ1-2; no definite D call. Per germline, CDR1 LNHNV and CDR2 YYDKDF (reference sequence). The CDR3 runs 14 residues. Trimming shortened V by 0 bases and J by 4 bases, and 9 bases separated the two germline ends. DNA for the CDR3: TGTGCCACCAGCAGAGAGGACCGTATCTATGGCTACACCTTC. Translation: CATSREDRIYGYTF.

The sample holds a few counts of this clonotype. V is TRBV10-3 and J is TRBJ1-2; D perhaps matches TRBD1 (5 bases). V dropped 2 bases and J dropped 9 bases, with 19 bases sitting between them. Germline CDR1 reads ENHRY; CDR2 reads SYGVKD. This CDR3 is built from 15 residues. CDR3 loop: CAISETGGLSKSYTF. The CDR3 nucleotides read TGTGCCATCAGTGAGACCGGGGGACTATCGAAGAGCTACACCTTC.

Of note for this clonotype: At one boundary the junction diverges from the germline segment, which might be a read error. This chain links TRBV10-3 with TRBJ2-1; D gene ambiguous. The CDR3 runs to 16 residues. Looked up from germline, CDR1 is ENHRY and CDR2 is SYGVKD. The CDR3 sequence is CASSELWAITNNEQFF. The CDR3, as DNA: TGTGCCAGCAGTGAACTTTGGGCTATCACAAACAATGAGCAGTTCTTC.

This clonotype has a count of ten or more. The CDR3 sequence: CSAVAGDSPLHF. As DNA, the CDR3 is TGCAGTGCTGTGGCCGGGGATTCACCCCTCCACTTT. The rearrangement uses TRBV20-1 and TRBJ1-6; D gene uncertain. The germline V gene encodes CDR1 DFQATT and CDR2 SNEGSKA (reference sequence). The CDR3 extends over 12 amino acids. Trimming shortened V by 5 bases and J by 8 bases, and 10 bases separated the two germline ends.

The CDR3 sequence: CASSLRSDTDTQYF. The CDR3 DNA reads TGTGCCAGCAGCTTACGGAGCGACACAGATACGCAGTATTTT. The chain carries TRBV7-6 and TRBJ2-3; D call uncertain. The CDR3 covers 14 residues. Trimming shortened V by 2 bases and J by 2 bases, and 8 bases separated the two germline ends. Germline V lookup: CDR1 SGHVS, CDR2 FNYEAQ.

This clonotype occurred many times. The chain couples TRBV2 to TRBJ2-1; TRBD2 agrees at 9 bases. Trimming at V came to 6 bases and at J to 2 bases, leaving 2 bases not matched to a gene. There are 14 residues in the CDR3. CDR1 is SNHLY and CDR2 is FYNNEI in the germline V gene. The CDR3 here is CASRIAGAYNEQFF. As DNA, the CDR3 is TGTGCCAGCAGGATAGCGGGGGCCTACAATGAGCAGTTCTTC.

This clonotype occurred once. A single base separates this from a much larger clone, so it may be a read error. The chain employs TRBV2 and TRBJ2-3; D possibly corresponds to TRBD2 (5 bases). The CDR3 is made up of 12 amino acids. The ends were cut back, 11 bases at V and 6 bases at J, with 15 bases in the middle. Germline-derived CDR1 and CDR2 are SNHLY and FYNNEI. The CDR3 DNA follows: TGTGCCGGAGGCGAGGGTAGCGATACGCAGTATTTT. Its protein is CAGGEGSDTQYF.

The chain joins TRBV20-1 to TRBJ2-7, with 10 bases matching TRBD1. The CDR3 is 18 residues long. V lost 1 base to trimming and J lost 0 bases; unmatched junction nucleotides: 12. Germline V lookup: CDR1 DFQATT, CDR2 SNEGSKA (reference sequence). CDR3 bases: TGCAGTGCTAGAGCAGGGAGGACAGGGGGAGCCGGCTCCTACGAGCAGTACTTC. Its translation: CSARAGRTGGAGSYEQYF.

This clonotype was found a few times. The chain has TRBV19 and TRBJ1-3; D call uncertain. The ends were cut back, 7 bases at V and 2 bases at J, with 15 bases in the middle. The CDR3 is 15 amino acids. Per the germline V gene, CDR1 is LNHDA and CDR2 is SQIVND (reference sequence). The CDR3 bases are TGTGCCAGTACCCCCCAGCCCGAAACTGGAAACACCATATATTTT. It codes for CASTPQPETGNTIYF.

In its sample, this clonotype was seen a few times. This may come from a read error, since a much larger clone is one base off. This rearrangement joins TRBV2 to TRBJ2-7; 9 bases are a match to TRBD1. CDR3 length: 14 residues. The V gene end was trimmed by 7 bases and the J gene end by 3 bases; junction bases not matched to a gene: 7. Germline CDR1 and CDR2: SNHLY and FYNNEI. The CDR3 loop reads CASTGRTGDYEQYF. CDR3 bases: TGTGCCAGCACAGGTAGGACAGGGGACTACGAGCAGTACTTC.

The V call is TRBV4-3, the J call TRBJ2-1, with D perhaps TRBD2 (8 bases). CDR1 LGHNA and CDR2 YSLEER come from the germline V gene. V was cut by 3 bases and J by 4 bases, with 16 bases left in between. The CDR3 has 16 amino acids. CDR3 DNA sequence: TGCGCCAGCAGCCAGGCGGGACAGCGGGGGTACAATGAGCAGTTCTTC. Translated: CASSQAGQRGYNEQFF.

This clonotype showed up many times. The chain links TRBV6-1 to TRBJ1-2; unclear D gene. Per germline, CDR1 MNHNS and CDR2 SASEGT. The CDR3 has 15 amino acids. The V end lost 0 bases, the J end lost 8 bases, and 16 bases lay between the germline ends. The CDR3 region is CASSEATVRSWGYTF. The CDR3 bases are TGTGCCAGCAGTGAAGCGACCGTGCGCTCCTGGGGCTACACCTTC.

This chain links TRBV6-5 with TRBJ2-7; 8 nucleotides match TRBD1. The CDR3 sequence is 16 residues long. The V gene's germline CDR1 is MNHEY and CDR2 SVGAGI. V dropped 2 bases and J dropped 2; count of bases not matched to a gene: 8. CDR3 nucleotides: TGTGCCAGCAGTTACACCCGGGACAGGTCTCCCTACGAGCAGTACTTC. Protein sequence: CASSYTRDRSPYEQYF.

The chain carries TRBV10-3 and TRBJ1-2, with D maybe TRBD1 (5 bases). The CDR3 is made up of 11 amino acids. Germline CDR1 reads ENHRY; CDR2 reads SYGVKD. The V end lost 7 bases, the J end lost 5 bases, and 8 bases lay between the germline ends. DNA for the CDR3: TGTGCCATCATAGGGGAATATGGCTACACCTTC. It translates to CAIIGEYGYTF.

This clonotype was counted ten times or more. The CDR3 reads CASSSQGANLGYTF. CDR3 sequence (DNA): TGTGCCAGCAGTTCACAGGGGGCTAACCTTGGCTACACCTTC. This chain connects TRBV2 to TRBJ1-2; 9 bases agree with TRBD1. The V segment lost 5 bases and the J segment 7 bases; nucleotides outside the gene matches: 8. Germline V lookup: CDR1 SNHLY, CDR2 FYNNEI. CDR3 length: 14 residues. Filled out from reference TRBV2 and TRBJ1-2, the complete variable domain reads EPEVTQTPSHQVTQMGQEVILRCVPISNHLYFYWYRQILGQKVEFLVSFYNNEISEKSEIFDDQFSVERPDGSNFTLKIRSTKLEDSAMYFCASSSQGANLGYTFGSGTRLTVV.

The chain carries TRBV30 and TRBJ1-5, with D possibly TRBD1 on 5 matching bases. Per the germline V gene, CDR1 is GTSNPN and CDR2 is SVGIG (reference sequence). The CDR3 loop spans 13 amino acids. V dropped 8 bases and J dropped 4 bases, with 15 bases sitting between them. The CDR3 loop is CAGSTGSNQPQHF. The CDR3 bases are TGTGCCGGATCAACAGGTAGTAATCAGCCCCAGCATTTT.

The chain recombines TRBV9 with TRBJ2-3; the D call may be TRBD1 or TRBD2 (5 bases each). From germline, CDR1 is SGDLS and CDR2 YYNGEE. The CDR3 is 15 residues long. Trimming removed 3 bases from V and 4 bases from J, with 15 bases in between. CDR3 nucleotides: TGTGCCAGCAGCGAGGGGTCTTGGGAGCCAGATACGCAGTATTTT. Translating it yields CASSEGSWEPDTQYF.